The 20 T cell receptor beta chains below were found in one sample sequenced in a study of blood T cell repertoires in COVID-19. The repertoire was sequenced with immunoSEQ multiplex PCR; TCRdb's copy has only in-frame clones and lacks some. The table includes a few hundred thousand clones, about 85% detected once. The sample taken for sequencing was peripheral blood. Receptors originate from a woman aged 80 or older with active or convalescent COVID-19.

The rearrangement links TRBV2 to TRBJ1-2; possible D gene TRBD1, 6 bases. V was shortened by 5 bases and J by 5 bases, with 12 bases between the two germline ends. This CDR3 region has 13 residues. The germline V gene encodes CDR1 SNHLY and CDR2 FYNNEI. CDR3 amino acids: CASSWRQDYGYTF. The CDR3, as DNA: TGTGCCAGCAGTTGGCGACAGGATTATGGCTACACCTTC.

This sequence joins TRBV9 and TRBJ2-7, with 14 bases lining up with TRBD2. The ends lost 7 bases at V and 3 bases at J; junction bases unmatched: 12. The CDR3 consists of 17 residues. Germline V lookup: CDR1 SGDLS, CDR2 YYNGEE. The CDR3 DNA reads as TGTGCCAGCTTGAGAGGACTAGCGGGAGGATTGGTCTACGAGCAGTACTTC. Translated: CASLRGLAGGLVYEQYF.

CDR3 coding DNA: TGTGCCAGCAGTTGGGACAGCTCTGGAAACACCATATATTTT. It translates to CASSWDSSGNTIYF. The chain recombines TRBV6-2 or TRBV6-3 with TRBJ1-3; 7 bases fit TRBD1. J lost 0 bases, V lost 4 bases, and 0 bases had no gene match. Germline V lookup: CDR1 MNHEY, CDR2 SVGEGT. The CDR3 sequence is 14 residues long.

The chain combines TRBV4-2 with TRBJ2-5; 7 bases are shared with TRBD2. CDR3 length equals 19 residues. J was trimmed by 2 bases and V by 4 bases; bases with no gene match: 19. The germline V gene encodes CDR1 LGHNA and CDR2 YNFKEQ. The CDR3 protein is CASSLDWRGSAIVQETQYF. CDR3 coding DNA: TGTGCCAGCAGCCTTGACTGGCGCGGGAGTGCCATAGTTCAAGAGACCCAGTACTTC.

V usage is TRBV7-3 and J usage is TRBJ2-3; D may be TRBD2 (6 bases). Per germline, CDR1 SGHTA and CDR2 FQGTGA. The CDR3 sequence is 13 residues long. Trimming took 4 bases from V and 7 from J, leaving 12 bases between them. DNA of the CDR3: TGTGCCAGCAGCTCCCCGGAGGGATATACGCAGTATTTT. Amino acids: CASSSPEGYTQYF. The whole variable domain, filled in from reference TRBV7-3 and TRBJ2-3, reads GAGVSQTPSNKVTEKGKYVELRCDPISGHTALYWYRQSLGQGPEFLIYFQGTGAADDSGLPNDRFFAVRPEGSVSTLKIQRTERGDSAVYLCASSSPEGYTQYFGPGTRLTVL.

This chain uses TRBV11-2 with TRBJ1-5, with D possibly matching TRBD1 (6 bases). V was shortened by 5 bases and J by 4 bases, with 6 bases between the two germline ends. Looked up from germline, CDR1 is SGHAT and CDR2 is FQNNGV. CDR3 size: 12 residues. The CDR3 loop is CASSTGNQPQHF. The CDR3 DNA reads as TGTGCCAGCAGCACAGGGAATCAGCCCCAGCATTTT.

The chain uses TRBV5-4 and TRBJ2-5, with 7 bases identical to TRBD1. The CDR3 is 15 amino acids. V lost 0 bases, J lost 5 bases, and 7 bases stayed unmatched. CDR1 is SGHNT and CDR2 is YYREEE in the germline V gene (reference sequence). CDR3: CASSLDRGVGETQYF. CDR3 coding DNA: TGTGCCAGCAGCTTGGACAGGGGAGTGGGCGAGACCCAGTACTTC.

The rearrangement joins TRBV15 to TRBJ2-5, with D perhaps matching TRBD1 (6 bases). The CDR3 consists of 15 residues. V lost 2 bases to trimming and J lost 3 bases, with 13 bases between them. The V gene's germline CDR1 is LNHNV and CDR2 YYDKDF (reference sequence). The CDR3 sequence: CATSRTRQVEETQYF. The CDR3, as DNA: TGTGCCACCAGCAGAACTCGACAGGTTGAAGAGACCCAGTACTTC.

The V call is TRBV5-1, the J call TRBJ1-6; 10 bases match TRBD1. The CDR3 spans 15 residues. CDR1 SGHRS and CDR2 YFSETQ come from the germline V gene. The junction had 9 bases not matched to a gene; V was cut back by 4 bases and J by 11 bases. The CDR3 loop is CASSIRTGGETPLHF. Written as DNA, the CDR3 is TGCGCCAGCAGCATCCGGACAGGGGGAGAGACACCCCTCCACTTT.

V and J are TRBV2 and TRBJ2-1; TRBD2 matches 8 bases. CDR1 is SNHLY and CDR2 is FYNNEI in the germline V gene. The CDR3 length is 16 residues. V lost 10 bases, J lost 5 bases, and 16 bases stayed unmatched. The DNA of the CDR3 is TGTGCCACCAGCCCGGAGCGGGAGATTTCCCACAATGAGCAGTTCTTC. It encodes CATSPEREISHNEQFF.

This clone came up once. J is TRBJ2-3 and V is TRBV7-9; 8 bases are shared with TRBD2. V shed 5 bases and J 1 base; nucleotides not matched to a gene: 5. The CDR3 is 15 residues long. Germline V CDR1 and CDR2: SEHNR, FQNEAQ (reference sequence). As DNA, the CDR3 is TGTGCCAGCAGCCAAGCGGGAGTCGGCACAGATACGCAGTATTTT. Translated: CASSQAGVGTDTQYF.

The chain is built from TRBV15 and TRBJ2-3; 8 bases align to TRBD1. The CDR3 covers 15 residues. Germline V gives CDR1 LNHNV, CDR2 YYDKDF (reference sequence). The V gene end was trimmed by 3 bases and the J gene end by 0 bases; junction bases not matched to a gene: 2. The CDR3 here is CATSSGDRSTDTQYF. The CDR3 nucleotides are TGTGCCACCAGCAGCGGGGACAGGAGCACAGATACGCAGTATTTT.

This clone came up once. The gene calls are TRBV7-8 and TRBJ1-3; a possible D gene is TRBD1 (6 bases). There are 13 residues in the CDR3. CDR1 and CDR2 from the germline V gene are SGHVS and FQNEAQ. The V end was cut by 0 bases, the J end by 16 bases, with 16 bases between. The CDR3 protein is CASSLATGTGLYF. In nucleotides, the CDR3 is TGTGCCAGCAGCTTAGCCACCGGCACAGGGCTCTATTTT.

The gene calls are TRBV5-1 and TRBJ2-5, with 9 bases identical to TRBD1. The CDR3 runs to 16 residues. Germline loops: CDR1 SGHRS, CDR2 YFSETQ. The junction had 12 bases not matched to a gene; V was cut back by 4 bases and J by 5 bases. In DNA form, the CDR3 reads TGCGCCAGCAGCATCCAACCCACAGGGGGCGCGGAGACCCAGTACTTC. Amino acid sequence: CASSIQPTGGAETQYF.

The chain combines TRBV5-4 with TRBJ2-2, with D perhaps matching TRBD2 (6 bases). V was trimmed by 0 bases and J by 0 bases, leaving 9 bases between them. The V gene's germline CDR1 is SGHNT and CDR2 YYREEE (reference sequence). CDR3 length equals 16 residues. The CDR3 region is CASSLAASANTGELFF. In nucleotides, the CDR3 is TGTGCCAGCAGCTTGGCGGCTAGCGCGAACACCGGGGAGCTGTTTTTT.

This clone has a single count. J is TRBJ1-6 and V is TRBV11-3, with TRBD1 identical over 9 bases. V trimming: 0 bases; J trimming: 9 bases; junction bases outside the gene matches: 9. Germline CDR1 SGHNT, CDR2 YENEEA. This CDR3 contains 17 residues. CDR3 bases: TGTGCCAGCAGCTTAGATAGTCCGGGACAGGGATCTTCACCCCTCCACTTT. Translating gives CASSLDSPGQGSSPLHF.

The chain uses TRBV5-1 and TRBJ2-3, with D tentatively TRBD2 (6 bases). This CDR3 is 15 amino acids long. The V gene's germline CDR1 is SGHRS and CDR2 YFSETQ. V was pared by 4 bases and J by 0 bases, with 12 bases between. CDR3 loop: CASSHSGASTDTQYF. The DNA for the CDR3 is TGCGCCAGCAGCCATAGCGGAGCTAGCACAGATACGCAGTATTTT.

This rearrangement joins TRBV29-1 to TRBJ2-3; weak D call: TRBD1 (6 bases). The germline CDR1 and CDR2 sequences are SQVTM and ANQGSEA. V lost 8 bases, J lost 4 bases, and 13 bases lay in between. This CDR3 is 12 amino acids long. The CDR3, as DNA: TGCAGCTTCAGTGGGGGCGCAGATACGCAGTATTTT. Its protein product is CSFSGGADTQYF.

The V call is TRBV18, the J call TRBJ2-1, with D possibly being TRBD1 (6 bases). Germline lookup yields CDR1 KGHSH and CDR2 LQKENI. Trimming took 6 bases from V and 4 from J, leaving 25 bases between them. The CDR3 length is 18 residues. The CDR3 DNA follows: TGTGCCAGCTCGAAATCAGGGGTAAGAGGATTCGGATACAATGAGCAGTTCTTC. As protein: CASSKSGVRGFGYNEQFF.

This clone was recorded a few times. The chain has TRBV27 and TRBJ1-6; TRBD1 might be the D (6 bases). Trimming stripped 6 bases from V and 10 bases from J, with 19 bases between. The CDR3 is made up of 15 amino acids. The germline V gene has CDR1 MNHEY and CDR2 SMNVEV (reference sequence). CDR3 DNA: TGTGCCAGCAGCCTAACAGGGATCGGAGAGTCACCCCTCCACTTT. It specifies CASSLTGIGESPLHF.